The rows below give T cell receptor beta chains drawn from one sample of a study of shared clonotypes between healthy human individuals. Clones were read by immunoSEQ multiplex PCR, and TCRdb kept only the in-frame ones, dropping some. The sample holds a few million clones, 93% seen once. The sequencing sample was made of naive CD4+ T cells from PBMCs. The receptors were sampled from a man aged 18 to 35 in good health. Some clones in this sample may be carry-over from other donors' samples. Both conserved end residues are part of each CDR3. A D gene is named only where the DNA matches it firmly. A clone size is listed for some rows: how often the clone was seen (once, few, many), or a class if it is expanded.

V gene	clone size	J gene	D gene	CDR3 protein	CDR3 DNA
TRBV11-2	-	TRBJ1-1	-	CASSFSETEAFF	TGTGCCAGCAGCTTCAGTGAGACTGAAGCTTTCTTT
TRBV18	-	TRBJ2-1	-	CASQPGVIVSYNEQFF	TGTGCCAGCCAACCGGGGGTGATAGTTTCCTACAATGAGCAGTTCTTC
TRBV10-3	-	TRBJ1-2	TRBD1	CAINPGQGDYGYTF	TGTGCCATCAACCCGGGACAGGGGGACTATGGCTACACCTTC
TRBV5-1	-	TRBJ2-2	-	CASSLVPGDGTGELFF	TGCGCCAGCAGCTTGGTTCCGGGGGACGGGACCGGGGAGCTGTTTTTT
TRBV2	-	TRBJ1-3	-	CASSEAGNTIYF	TGTGCCAGCAGTGAAGCTGGAAACACCATATATTTT
TRBV5-1	-	TRBJ2-7	-	CASSFGGTPSYEQYF	TGCGCCAGCAGCTTTGGGGGGACACCATCCTACGAGCAGTACTTC
TRBV28	few	TRBJ1-1	-	CASTANTEAFF	TGTGCCAGCACAGCGAACACTGAAGCTTTCTTT
TRBV28	-	TRBJ2-2	-	CASRRTGTQRSGELFF	TGTGCCAGCCGACGAACCGGGACACAGCGTTCCGGGGAGCTGTTTTTT
TRBV28	-	TRBJ2-4	-	CANSKPGMGIQYF	TGTGCCAACTCAAAGCCAGGAATGGGCATTCAGTACTTC
TRBV2	-	TRBJ1-2	-	CASSGFGTPNYGYTF	TGTGCCAGCAGTGGTTTTGGGACCCCTAACTATGGCTACACCTTC
TRBV7-2	once	TRBJ1-6	TRBD1	CASNRRGYSPLHF	TGTGCCAGCAACCGCAGGGGGTATTCACCCCTCCACTTT
TRBV29-1	-	TRBJ2-1	TRBD1	CSVNRGAGGHNEQFF	TGCAGCGTAAACAGAGGGGCAGGGGGCCACAATGAGCAGTTCTTC
TRBV25-1	-	TRBJ2-3	TRBD2	CASRETKLAGGGDTQYF	TGTGCCAGCAGGGAGACCAAACTAGCGGGAGGGGGAGATACGCAGTATTTT
TRBV2	-	TRBJ1-1	-	CASSERQNTEAFF	TGTGCCAGCAGTGAGAGACAGAACACTGAAGCTTTCTTT
TRBV7-9	once	TRBJ2-4	TRBD1	CASSPPWGQSELAKNIQYF	TGTGCCAGCAGCCCCCCCTGGGGACAGTCGGAACTAGCCAAAAACATTCAGTACTTC
TRBV2	-	TRBJ2-7	-	CASIKDGSYEQYF	TGTGCCAGCATCAAGGACGGCTCCTACGAGCAGTACTTC
TRBV7-7	once	TRBJ2-1	-	CASSPNQNSYNEQFF	TGTGCCAGCAGCCCTAATCAGAACTCCTACAATGAGCAGTTCTTC
TRBV4-1	-	TRBJ2-1	-	CASSQEGVGKREQFF	TGCGCCAGCAGCCAAGAAGGAGTTGGGAAACGAGAGCAGTTCTTC
TRBV11-3	-	TRBJ2-1	-	CASSPNPGRGQFF	TGTGCCAGCAGCCCCAACCCAGGACGTGGGCAGTTCTTC
TRBV5-1	-	TRBJ2-1	TRBD2	CASSSRSGGRDEQFF	TGCGCCAGCAGCTCTCGTAGCGGGGGAAGGGATGAGCAGTTCTTC
TRBV6-5	-	TRBJ2-3	-	CASSYVDTQYF	TGTGCCAGCAGTTATGTTGATACGCAGTATTTT
TRBV19	-	TRBJ2-2	TRBD1	CATTDRALSGELFF	TGTGCCACCACGGACAGGGCTTTGTCCGGGGAGCTGTTTTTT
TRBV5-4	-	TRBJ2-5	TRBD1	CASSLGDRGETQYF	TGTGCCAGCAGCTTGGGGGACAGGGGAGAGACCCAGTACTTC
TRBV2	-	TRBJ2-5	-	CASSALRDGTQYF	TGTGCCAGCAGTGCCCTGAGGGATGGGACCCAGTACTTC
TRBV6-6	-	TRBJ2-7	-	CASSYDPAGATYEQYF	TGTGCCAGCAGTTACGACCCGGCAGGGGCCACCTACGAGCAGTACTTC
TRBV9	-	TRBJ1-3	TRBD1	CASSFRQGMDTIYF	TGTGCCAGCAGCTTTAGACAGGGTATGGACACCATATATTTT